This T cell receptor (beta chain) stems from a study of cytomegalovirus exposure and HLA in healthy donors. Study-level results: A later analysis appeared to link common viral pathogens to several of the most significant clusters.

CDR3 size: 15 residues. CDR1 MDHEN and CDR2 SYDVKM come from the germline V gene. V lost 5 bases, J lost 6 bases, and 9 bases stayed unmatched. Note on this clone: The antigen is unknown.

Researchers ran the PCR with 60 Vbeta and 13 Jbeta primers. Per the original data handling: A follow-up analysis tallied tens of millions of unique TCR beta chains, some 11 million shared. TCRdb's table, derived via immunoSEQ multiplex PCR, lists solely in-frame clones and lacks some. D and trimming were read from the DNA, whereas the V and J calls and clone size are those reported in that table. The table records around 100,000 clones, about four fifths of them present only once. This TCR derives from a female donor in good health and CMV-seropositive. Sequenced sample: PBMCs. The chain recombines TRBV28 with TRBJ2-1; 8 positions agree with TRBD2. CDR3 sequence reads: CASSHLAGISNEQFF. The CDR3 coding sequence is TGTGCCAGCAGTCATTTAGCGGGGATTAGCAATGAGCAGTTCTTC.